The 23 T cell receptor beta chains reported below all come from one sample, sequenced in a study of shared clonotypes between healthy human individuals. The method was immunoSEQ multiplex PCR; TCRdb's version includes in-frame clones alone and lacks a portion of them. The table lists approximately 440,000 clones, over 60% of them singletons. Sequenced input: PBMCs. These receptors were obtained from a woman aged 40-49 years in good health. Some clones in this sample may be carry-over from other donors' samples.

V and J are TRBV11-2 and TRBJ2-5; D remains unclear. CDR3 size: 15 residues. Trimming pared 0 bases from V and 7 bases from J, leaving 15 bases between. Germline assignment: CDR1 SGHAT and CDR2 FQNNGV. CDR3 in amino acids: CASSLDRLAPGTQYF. The CDR3 coding sequence is TGTGCCAGCAGCTTAGATCGGCTCGCCCCGGGGACCCAGTACTTC.

J is TRBJ2-5 and V is TRBV5-8; 9 positions match TRBD1. V lost 6 bases to trimming and J lost 5 bases; unmatched junction nucleotides: 8. Germline V lookup: CDR1 SGHTS, CDR2 YDEGEE. The CDR3 contains 14 residues. The CDR3 sequence: CASNPLGQGETQYF. CDR3 coding DNA: TGTGCCAGCAACCCCCTTGGACAGGGGGAGACCCAGTACTTC.

The J gene is TRBJ1-1, the V gene TRBV7-8; 10 positions agree with TRBD1. Germline CDR1 reads SGHVS; CDR2 reads FQNEAQ. Unmatched junction bases numbered 7, after V lost 3 bases and J lost 3 bases. CDR3 length: 16 amino acids. CDR3: CASSLGTGVEDTEAFF. The CDR3 DNA is TGTGCCAGCAGCTTGGGGACAGGGGTTGAGGACACTGAAGCTTTCTTT.

The chain combines TRBV28 with TRBJ1-1, with D tentatively TRBD1 (5 bases). CDR3 length equals 13 residues. Trimming removed 5 bases at V and 5 bases at J, with 12 bases between. The germline V gene has CDR1 MDHEN and CDR2 SYDVKM. Here the CDR3 reads CASSPVWGTEAFF. The CDR3 region has the DNA TGTGCCAGCAGTCCCGTTTGGGGGACTGAAGCTTTCTTT.

This clone was detected only once. V is TRBV6-5 and J is TRBJ1-1; 7 bases match TRBD1. The CDR3 has 14 residues. V lost 6 bases, J lost 4 bases, and 8 bases stayed unmatched. Germline CDR1 MNHEY, CDR2 SVGAGI. CDR3 in DNA: TGTGCCAGCAGCTCCGGCGACAGGGTCACTGAAGCTTTCTTT. Translating gives CASSSGDRVTEAFF.

This clone has a count of ten or more. The genes are TRBV7-3 and TRBJ2-2; no clear D gene. Germline assignment: CDR1 SGHTA and CDR2 FQGTGA. The CDR3 spans 13 residues. V was clipped by 5 bases and J by 5 bases, with 9 bases between them. The CDR3 protein is CASSPDRTGELFF. CDR3 nucleotides: TGTGCCAGCAGCCCAGACCGTACCGGGGAGCTGTTTTTT.

With respect to this clone: With a far larger clone one base away, a read error is the likely cause. This chain uses TRBV6-5 with TRBJ2-7; D possibly corresponds to TRBD1 (6 bases). The CDR3 runs 12 residues. Germline CDR1 is MNHEY and CDR2 is SVGAGI. CDR3 in amino acids: CASRRTDYEKYF. The CDR3 nucleotides read TGTGCCAGCAGGAGGACAGATTACGAGAAGTACTTC.

This clone was seen a single time. V usage is TRBV4-2 and J usage is TRBJ1-4; 12 bases align to TRBD1. The CDR3 is 15 amino acids. Trimming took 4 bases from V and 7 from J; bases not matched to a gene: 4. CDR1 and CDR2 (germline): LGHNA, YNFKEQ. The CDR3 sequence: CASSPGTGGGEKLFF. The CDR3 nucleotides read TGTGCCAGCAGCCCGGGGACAGGGGGCGGTGAAAAACTGTTTTTT.

About this clone: One junction end does not reproduce the germline sequence, and a read error may be involved. This chain connects TRBV7-7 to TRBJ2-7; 10 bases fit TRBD2. The CDR3 runs to 16 residues. CDR1 and CDR2 from the germline V gene are SSHAT and FNYEAQ (reference sequence). The CDR3 DNA follows: TGTGCTAGCAGCTTAAGGCTAGCGGGAGTCTTTTACGAGCAGTACTTC. Translation: CASSLRLAGVFYEQYF.

The rearrangement uses TRBV7-3 and TRBJ1-3; D unclear. Germline CDR1 and CDR2: SGHTA and FQGTGA. V lost 1 base and J 5 bases, leaving 6 bases between the germline ends. CDR3 length equals 13 residues. Here the CDR3 DNA reads TGTGCCAGCAGCTTAAACCCGAGAAACACCATATATTTT. It yields the protein CASSLNPRNTIYF.

This clone was observed a single time. The chain carries TRBV2 and TRBJ2-7; 11 nucleotides agree with TRBD2. Germline CDR1 reads SNHLY; CDR2 reads FYNNEI. The length of the CDR3 is 16 residues. With 9 bases clipped from V and 6 bases from J, the junction kept 16 bases outside the gene matches. Written as DNA, the CDR3 is TGTGCCAGACGGAGAGTTACTAGCGGGAGTATCGGCGAGCAGTACTTC. Protein: CARRRVTSGSIGEQYF.

The gene calls are TRBV6-4 and TRBJ2-3, with 7 bases matching TRBD1. The CDR3 spans 14 residues. CDR1 is MRHNA, CDR2 SNTAGT, per germline. V dropped 6 bases and J dropped 0; count of bases not matched to a gene: 3. DNA of the CDR3: TGTGCCAGCAGCCCGGGACAGAGCACAGATACGCAGTATTTT. Amino acids: CASSPGQSTDTQYF.

The gene calls are TRBV6-1 and TRBJ2-7; 8 nucleotides align to TRBD2. Germline V gives CDR1 MNHNS, CDR2 SASEGT. The CDR3 length is 14 residues. V lost 7 bases to trimming and J lost 6 bases; unmatched junction nucleotides: 11. CDR3 loop: CASIVSREGGEQYF. The CDR3 DNA reads as TGTGCCAGCATCGTAAGCCGGGAGGGCGGCGAGCAGTACTTC.

This clone was seen a few times. The chain couples TRBV19 to TRBJ2-7; D ambiguous. CDR3 length: 13 amino acids. Per germline, CDR1 LNHDA and CDR2 SQIVND (reference sequence). Trimming stripped 3 bases from V and 10 bases from J, with 16 bases between. CDR3 in amino acids: CASSIPGISNQYF. The DNA for the CDR3 is TGTGCCAGTAGTATCCCTGGGATTTCGAATCAGTACTTC.

This clone appeared many times. The chain links TRBV29-1 to TRBJ2-1, with TRBD1 as a possible D gene (5 bases). The CDR3 is made up of 12 amino acids. The germline V gene has CDR1 SQVTM and CDR2 ANQGSEA. V dropped 6 bases and J dropped 8 bases, with 14 bases sitting between them. Here the CDR3 reads CSVGARVHEQFF. For the CDR3, the DNA is TGCAGCGTCGGAGCCAGGGTCCATGAGCAGTTCTTC.

This clone has ten or more counts. V gene TRBV7-7 combines with J gene TRBJ2-5; D call uncertain. Germline V gene sequence: CDR1 SSHAT, CDR2 FNYEAQ (reference sequence). The V and J ends lost 0 bases and 6 bases respectively, with 11 bases between them. The CDR3 runs to 14 residues. This CDR3 reads CASSLANDGKTQYF. CDR3 in DNA: TGTGCCAGCAGCTTAGCTAATGACGGAAAGACCCAGTACTTC.

With respect to this clone: This likely reflects a read error, since a far larger clone is one base away. V gene TRBV21-1 combines with J gene TRBJ1-1; whether TRBD1, the table's D call, matches the DNA was not checked. TRBV21-1 is a pseudogene segment. The CDR3 loop spans 17 amino acids. This CDR3 is CASIFDRGQVMDTEAFF. The CDR3 DNA reads as TGTGCCAGCATCTTCGACAGGGGGCAGGTTATGGACACTGAAGCTTTCTTT.

On this clone: A far larger clone is only one base removed, so a read error is likely. The chain couples TRBV10-3 to TRBJ2-7; 9 nucleotides agree with TRBD1. The CDR3 length is 13 residues. J lost 3 bases, V lost 7 bases, and 4 bases had no gene match. CDR1 is ENHRY and CDR2 is SYGVKD in the germline V gene. The CDR3 bases are TGTGCCATCACGGGACAGGGTCTCTACGAGCAGTACTTC. Its translation: CAITGQGLYEQYF.

The chain couples TRBV4-3 to TRBJ1-1, with D possibly matching TRBD1 (5 bases). Germline loops: CDR1 LGHNA, CDR2 YSLEER. The CDR3 covers 15 residues. Trimming pared 0 bases from V and 3 bases from J, leaving 11 bases between. The CDR3 DNA reads as TGCGCCAGCAGCCAAGAACACCGACAGCACACTGAAGCTTTCTTT. This sequence encodes CASSQEHRQHTEAFF.

This clone was counted a few times. The chain uses TRBV30 and TRBJ1-2; no reliable D call. The germline CDR1 and CDR2 sequences are GTSNPN and SVGIG (reference sequence). Trimming removed 3 bases from V and 5 bases from J, with 19 bases in between. The CDR3 has 15 amino acids. CDR3 in DNA: TGTGCCTGGAGCCTTCAGACTCCGGTCGGTTATGGCTACACCTTC. Protein sequence: CAWSLQTPVGYGYTF. The full variable domain, with the rest looked up from reference TRBV30 and TRBJ1-2, is SQTIHQWPATLVQPVGSPLSLECTVEGTSNPNLYWYRQAAGRGLQLLFYSVGIGQISSEVPQNLSASRPQDRQFILSSKKLLLSDSGFYLCAWSLQTPVGYGYTFGSGTRLTVV.

This rearrangement joins TRBV7-9 to TRBJ2-2, with D unclear. Germline-derived CDR1 and CDR2 are SEHNR and FQNEAQ (reference sequence). CDR3 size: 15 residues. Trimming took 4 bases from V and 1 from J, leaving 10 bases between them. The CDR3 reads CASSSPDRNTGELFF. The CDR3 coding sequence is TGTGCCAGCAGCTCACCTGACCGGAACACCGGGGAGCTGTTTTTT.

The chain uses TRBV28 and TRBJ2-2, with 9 bases lining up with TRBD1. The CDR3 is 16 amino acids. Germline assignment: CDR1 MDHEN and CDR2 SYDVKM. The trim removed 4 bases at V and 1 base at J, leaving 4 bases unmatched. The CDR3 nucleotides read TGTGCCAGCAGTTCACAGGGGGCTAGGAACACCGGGGAGCTGTTTTTT. Translating gives CASSSQGARNTGELFF.

The rearrangement links TRBV5-1 to TRBJ2-7; 12 bases match TRBD2. The CDR3 consists of 16 residues. Germline CDR1 reads SGHRS; CDR2 reads YFSETQ. V gave up 4 bases and J gave up 4 bases; unmatched junction bases: 9. The CDR3 region has the DNA TGCGCCAGCAGCATAACCCCTGGACTAGCGGGGTACGAGCAGTACTTC. Residues: CASSITPGLAGYEQYF.